Listed below are T cell receptor beta chains from one sample, sequenced in a study of a mutant IDH1 vaccine in newly diagnosed glioma. No antigen is known for these receptors. Repertoires were generated with immunoSEQ multiplex PCR, while TCRdb's copy carries only in-frame clones and drops some. The table records approximately 26,000 clones, 80% to 90% of them present only once. Specimen: PBMCs, collected from a glioma patient whose treatment included an IDH1 peptide vaccine. These receptors all come from a young man with glioma. The CDR3 runs from the conserved cysteine through the conserved F or W. Fields, in order: J gene, V gene, CDR3 protein.

>TRBJ1-5|TRBV6-1
CASSVFEGGNQPQHF
>TRBJ2-3|TRBV5-6
CASSLAADTQYF
>TRBJ2-3|TRBV14
CASSPYRTGNTDTQYF
>TRBJ2-3|TRBV4-1
CASSHLRDTQYF
>TRBJ1-1|TRBV6-5
CASSYFSGNTEAFF
>TRBJ1-2|TRBV7-2
CASSRSQGIYGYTF
>TRBJ1-1|TRBV14
CASSQGRFGFEAFF
>TRBJ1-3|TRBV5-6
CASSLGPVGLNTIYF
>TRBJ2-3|TRBV7-9
CASSLRAAGGTTDTQYF
>TRBJ1-4|TRBV4-1
CASSQDGVTVGEKLFF
>TRBJ2-5|TRBV18
CASSRDRQETQYF
>TRBJ2-2|TRBV4-3
CASSQERGGELFF
>TRBJ2-7|TRBV7-2
CASTENSYEQYF
>TRBJ1-2|TRBV29-1
CSVRAPRERNYGYTF
>TRBJ1-1|TRBV29-1
CSYAGRSLTEAFF
>TRBJ1-1|TRBV19
CASSSKMNTEAFF
>TRBJ1-4|TRBV5-6
CASSLRGAAEKLFF
>TRBJ1-5|TRBV29-1
CSARDSFNQPQHF
>TRBJ1-5|TRBV6-6
CASGNQPQHF
>TRBJ1-2|TRBV2
CASGGTNYGYTF
>TRBJ2-1|TRBV5-1
CASGRDSRGEQFF
>TRBJ2-2|TRBV6-8
CASSFFRPGGELFF
>TRBJ2-7|TRBV6-5
CASSGQGSYEQYF
>TRBJ1-3|TRBV2
CASSDRTGRGNTIYF
>TRBJ2-2|TRBV6-5
CASSPDRGRTGELFF
>TRBJ2-4|TRBV7-2
CASGGQGADIQYF
>TRBJ1-2|TRBV29-1
CSVDNGFYGYTF
>TRBJ2-3|TRBV25-1
CASSRPRTSGRARQYF
>TRBJ1-1|TRBV28
CASRKQGFGTEAFF